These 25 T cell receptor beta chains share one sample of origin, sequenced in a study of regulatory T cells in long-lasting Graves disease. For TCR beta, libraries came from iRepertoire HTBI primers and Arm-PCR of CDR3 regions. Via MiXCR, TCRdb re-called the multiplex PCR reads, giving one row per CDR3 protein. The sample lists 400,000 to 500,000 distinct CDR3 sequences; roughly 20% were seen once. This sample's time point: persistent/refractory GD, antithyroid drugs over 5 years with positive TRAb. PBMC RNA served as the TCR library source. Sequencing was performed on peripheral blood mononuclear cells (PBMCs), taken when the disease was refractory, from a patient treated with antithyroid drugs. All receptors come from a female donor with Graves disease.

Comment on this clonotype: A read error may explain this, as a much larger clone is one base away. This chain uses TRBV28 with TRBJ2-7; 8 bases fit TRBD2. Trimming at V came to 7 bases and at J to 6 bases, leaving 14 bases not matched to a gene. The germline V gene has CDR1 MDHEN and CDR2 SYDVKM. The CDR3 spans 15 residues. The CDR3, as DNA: TGTGCCAGCATTCCCCCGGGGGGGGACATCTGCGAGCAGTACTTC. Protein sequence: CASIPPGGDICEQYF.

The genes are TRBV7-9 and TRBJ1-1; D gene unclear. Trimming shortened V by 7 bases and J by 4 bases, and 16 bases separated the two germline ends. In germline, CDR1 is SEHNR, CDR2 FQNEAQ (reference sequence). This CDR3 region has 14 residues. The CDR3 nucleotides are TGTGCCAGCATGCCCGATGCGGTTTCCACTGAAGCTTTCTTT. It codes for CASMPDAVSTEAFF.

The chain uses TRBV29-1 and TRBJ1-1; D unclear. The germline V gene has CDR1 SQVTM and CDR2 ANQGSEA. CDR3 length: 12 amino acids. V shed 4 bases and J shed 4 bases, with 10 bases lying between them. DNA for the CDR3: TGCAGCGTTGTACGGAGATTCACTGAAGCTTTCTTT. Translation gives CSVVRRFTEAFF.

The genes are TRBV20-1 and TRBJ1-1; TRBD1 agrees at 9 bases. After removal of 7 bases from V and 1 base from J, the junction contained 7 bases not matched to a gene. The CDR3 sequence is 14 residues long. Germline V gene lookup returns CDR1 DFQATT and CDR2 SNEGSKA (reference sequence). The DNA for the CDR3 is TGCAGTGTTAGCGTGACAGGGGGGAACACTGAAGCTTTCTTT. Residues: CSVSVTGGNTEAFF.

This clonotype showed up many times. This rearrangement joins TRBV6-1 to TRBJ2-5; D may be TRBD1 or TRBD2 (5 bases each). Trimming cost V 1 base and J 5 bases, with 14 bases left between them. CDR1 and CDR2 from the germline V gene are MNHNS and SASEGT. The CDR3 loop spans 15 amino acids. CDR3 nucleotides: TGTGCCAGCAGTGAAGACGAGGGGAAGCATGAGACCCAGTACTTC. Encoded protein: CASSEDEGKHETQYF.

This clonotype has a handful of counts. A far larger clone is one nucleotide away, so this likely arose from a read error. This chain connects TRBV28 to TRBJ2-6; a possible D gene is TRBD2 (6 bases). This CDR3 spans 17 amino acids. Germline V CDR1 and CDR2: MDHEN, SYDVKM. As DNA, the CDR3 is TGTGCCAGCAGTTACGGGGGTACACTCTCTGGGGCCAACGTCCCGACTTTC. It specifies CASSYGGTLSGANVPTF.

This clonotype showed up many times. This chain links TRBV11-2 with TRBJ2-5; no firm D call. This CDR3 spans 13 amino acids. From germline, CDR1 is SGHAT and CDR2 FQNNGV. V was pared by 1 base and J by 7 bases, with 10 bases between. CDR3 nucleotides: TGTGCCAGCAGCTTAGGGGCAGCCGGGACCCAGTACTTC. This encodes CASSLGAAGTQYF.

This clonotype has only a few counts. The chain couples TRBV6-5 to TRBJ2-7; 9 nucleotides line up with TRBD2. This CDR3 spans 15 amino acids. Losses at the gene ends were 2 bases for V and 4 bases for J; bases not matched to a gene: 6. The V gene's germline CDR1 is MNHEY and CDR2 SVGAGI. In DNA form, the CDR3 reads TGTGCCAGCAGTTACACCGCTCTAGCGGGATACGAGCAGTACTTC. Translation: CASSYTALAGYEQYF.

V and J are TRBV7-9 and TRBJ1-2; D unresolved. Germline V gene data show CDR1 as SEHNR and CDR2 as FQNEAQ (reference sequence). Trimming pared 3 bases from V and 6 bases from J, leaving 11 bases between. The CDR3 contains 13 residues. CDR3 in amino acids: CASSFSVRNGYTF. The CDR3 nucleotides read TGTGCCAGCAGCTTTTCAGTCCGGAATGGCTACACCTTC.

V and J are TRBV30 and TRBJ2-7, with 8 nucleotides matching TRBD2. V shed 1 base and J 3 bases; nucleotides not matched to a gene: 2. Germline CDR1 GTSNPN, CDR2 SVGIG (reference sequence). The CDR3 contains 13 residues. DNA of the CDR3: TGTGCCTGGAGTGCCGGGAGGGGCTACGAGCAGTACTTC. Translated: CAWSAGRGYEQYF.

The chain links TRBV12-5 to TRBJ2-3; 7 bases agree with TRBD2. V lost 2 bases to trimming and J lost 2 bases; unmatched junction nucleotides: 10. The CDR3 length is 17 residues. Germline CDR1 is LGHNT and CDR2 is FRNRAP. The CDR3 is CASGLPFSGPYTDTQYF. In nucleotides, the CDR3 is TGTGCTAGTGGTTTGCCCTTTAGCGGGCCATACACAGATACGCAGTATTTT. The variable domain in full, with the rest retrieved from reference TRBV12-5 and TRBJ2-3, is DARVTQTPRHKVTEMGQEVTMRCQPILGHNTVFWYRQTMMQGLELLAYFRNRAPLDDSGMPKDRFSAEMPDATLATLKIQPSEPRDSAVYFCASGLPFSGPYTDTQYFGPGTRLTVL.

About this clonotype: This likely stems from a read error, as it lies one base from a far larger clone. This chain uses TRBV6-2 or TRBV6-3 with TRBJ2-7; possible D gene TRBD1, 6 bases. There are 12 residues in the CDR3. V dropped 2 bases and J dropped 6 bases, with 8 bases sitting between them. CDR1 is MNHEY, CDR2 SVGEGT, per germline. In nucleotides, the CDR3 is TGTGCCAGCAGTTACGGGGGCTTCGAGCAGTACTTC. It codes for CASSYGGFEQYF.

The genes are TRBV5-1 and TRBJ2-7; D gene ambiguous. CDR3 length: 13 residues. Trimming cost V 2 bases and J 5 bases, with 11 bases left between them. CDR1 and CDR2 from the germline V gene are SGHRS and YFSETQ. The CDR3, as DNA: TGCGCCAGCAGCTTTATGGGGAACAACGAGCAGTACTTC. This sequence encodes CASSFMGNNEQYF.

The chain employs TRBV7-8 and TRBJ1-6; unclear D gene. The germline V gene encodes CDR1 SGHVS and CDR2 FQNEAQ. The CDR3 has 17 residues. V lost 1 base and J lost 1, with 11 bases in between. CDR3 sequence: CASSLGSLGSYNSPLHF. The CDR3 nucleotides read TGTGCCAGCAGCTTAGGGAGCTTAGGTTCCTATAATTCACCCCTCCACTTT.

DNA of the CDR3: TGTGCCAGCAGTGAATGGGGGGAAGCCAAAAACATTCAGTACTTC. Residues: CASSEWGEAKNIQYF. V is TRBV6-2 or TRBV6-3 and J is TRBJ2-4; a possible D gene is TRBD2 (6 bases). V gave up 5 bases and J gave up 0 bases, with 11 bases separating them. The CDR3 contains 15 residues. Germline V gene lookup returns CDR1 MNHEY and CDR2 SVGEGT.

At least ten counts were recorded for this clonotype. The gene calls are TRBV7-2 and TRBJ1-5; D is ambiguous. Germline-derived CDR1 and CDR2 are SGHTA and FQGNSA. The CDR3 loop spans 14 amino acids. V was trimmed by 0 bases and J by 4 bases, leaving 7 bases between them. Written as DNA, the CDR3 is TGTGCCAGCAGCTTAGCGGCCGGAAATCAGCCCCAGCATTTT. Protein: CASSLAAGNQPQHF.

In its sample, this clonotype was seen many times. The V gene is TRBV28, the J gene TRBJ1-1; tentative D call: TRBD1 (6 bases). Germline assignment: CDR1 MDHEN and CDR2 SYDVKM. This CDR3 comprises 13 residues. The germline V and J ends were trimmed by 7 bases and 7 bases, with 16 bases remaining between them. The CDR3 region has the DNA TGTGCCAGCAAAGACAGGACACGAGGTGAAGCTTTCTTT. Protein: CASKDRTRGEAFF.

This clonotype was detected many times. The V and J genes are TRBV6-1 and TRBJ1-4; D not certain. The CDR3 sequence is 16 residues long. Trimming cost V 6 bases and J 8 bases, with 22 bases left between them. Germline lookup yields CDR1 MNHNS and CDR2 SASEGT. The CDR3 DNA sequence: TGTGCCAGCAGAGGTCCTGTATCGGGCGTGGGAGAAAAACTGTTTTTT. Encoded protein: CASRGPVSGVGEKLFF.

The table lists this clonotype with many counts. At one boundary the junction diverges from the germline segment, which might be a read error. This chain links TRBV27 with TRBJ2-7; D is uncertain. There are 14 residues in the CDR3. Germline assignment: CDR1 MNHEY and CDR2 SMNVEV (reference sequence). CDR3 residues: CASSFRAAGYEQYF. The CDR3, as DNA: TGCGCCAGCAGCTTTCGGGCAGCAGGATACGAGCAGTACTTC.

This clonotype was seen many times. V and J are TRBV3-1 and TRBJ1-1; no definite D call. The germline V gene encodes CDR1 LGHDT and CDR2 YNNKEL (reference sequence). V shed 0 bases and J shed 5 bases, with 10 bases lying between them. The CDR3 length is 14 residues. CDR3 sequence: CASSQEVRGTEAFF. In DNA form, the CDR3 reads TGTGCCAGCAGCCAAGAGGTCCGCGGGACTGAAGCTTTCTTT.

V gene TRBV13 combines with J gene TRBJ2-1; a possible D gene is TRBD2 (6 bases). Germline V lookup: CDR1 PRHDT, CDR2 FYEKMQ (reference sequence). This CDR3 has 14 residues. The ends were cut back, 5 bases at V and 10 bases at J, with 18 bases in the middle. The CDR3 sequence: CASSLQLEGREQFF. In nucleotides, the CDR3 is TGTGCCAGCAGCCTACAGCTGGAGGGGAGGGAGCAGTTCTTC.

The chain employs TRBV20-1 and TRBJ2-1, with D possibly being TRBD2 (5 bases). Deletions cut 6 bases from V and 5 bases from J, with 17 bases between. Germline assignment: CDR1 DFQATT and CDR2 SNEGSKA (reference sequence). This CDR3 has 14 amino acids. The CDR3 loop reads CSAPRAGSNNEQFF. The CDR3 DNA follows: TGCAGTGCCCCACGGGCGGGTTCTAACAATGAGCAGTTCTTC.

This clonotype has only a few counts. The CDR3 reads CASSRDGYTGELFF. The DNA for the CDR3 is TGTGCCAGCAGCCGCGACGGGTACACCGGGGAGCTGTTTTTT. The chain combines TRBV7-2 with TRBJ2-2, with unresolved D. Trimming removed 5 bases from V and 3 bases from J, with 10 bases in between. The CDR3 extends over 14 amino acids. Germline V lookup: CDR1 SGHTA, CDR2 FQGNSA.

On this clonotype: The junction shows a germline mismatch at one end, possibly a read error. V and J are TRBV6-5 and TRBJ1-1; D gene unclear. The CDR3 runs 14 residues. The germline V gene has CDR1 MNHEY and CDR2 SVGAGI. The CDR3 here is CANSYSAGITEAFF. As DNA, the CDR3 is TGTGCCAACAGTTACTCGGCAGGAATCACTGAAGCTTTCTTT.

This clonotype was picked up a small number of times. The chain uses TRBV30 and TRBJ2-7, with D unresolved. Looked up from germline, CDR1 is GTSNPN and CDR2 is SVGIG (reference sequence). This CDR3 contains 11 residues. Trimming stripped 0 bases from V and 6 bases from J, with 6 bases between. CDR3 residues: CAWSVNVEQYF. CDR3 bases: TGTGCCTGGAGTGTAAACGTCGAGCAGTACTTC.